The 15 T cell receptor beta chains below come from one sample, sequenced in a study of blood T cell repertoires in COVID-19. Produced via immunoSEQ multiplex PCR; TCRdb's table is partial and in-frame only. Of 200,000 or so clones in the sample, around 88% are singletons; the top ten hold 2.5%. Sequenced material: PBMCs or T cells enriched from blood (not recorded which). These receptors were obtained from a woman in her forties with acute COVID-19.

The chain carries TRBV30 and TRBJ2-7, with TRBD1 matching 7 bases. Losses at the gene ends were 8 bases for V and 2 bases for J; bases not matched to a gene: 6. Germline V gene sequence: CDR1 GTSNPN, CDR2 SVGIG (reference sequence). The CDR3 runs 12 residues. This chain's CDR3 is CALRDSTYEQYF. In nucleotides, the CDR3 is TGTGCCCTCCGGGACAGTACCTACGAGCAGTACTTC.

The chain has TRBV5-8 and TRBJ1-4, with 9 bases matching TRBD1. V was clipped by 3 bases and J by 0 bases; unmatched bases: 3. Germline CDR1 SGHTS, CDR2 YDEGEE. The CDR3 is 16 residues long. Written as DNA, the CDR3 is TGTGCCAGCAGCTCAGGGACAGGGCCAACTAATGAAAAACTGTTTTTT. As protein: CASSSGTGPTNEKLFF.

CDR3 nucleotides: TGTGCCAGCAGTTCCCTAGGTGGAGGGACTCATTCCTACAATGAGCAGTTCTTC. It specifies CASSSLGGGTHSYNEQFF. This sequence joins TRBV11-2 and TRBJ2-1, with D perhaps matching TRBD2 (6 bases). CDR1 and CDR2 (germline): SGHAT, FQNNGV. V was clipped by 6 bases and J by 1 base, with 22 bases between them. The CDR3 consists of 18 residues.

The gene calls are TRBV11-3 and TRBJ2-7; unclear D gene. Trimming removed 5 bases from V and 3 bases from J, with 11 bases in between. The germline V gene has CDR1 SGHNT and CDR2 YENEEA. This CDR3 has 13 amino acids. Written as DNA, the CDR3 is TGTGCCAGCAGCACCCTCCCGGGCTACGAGCAGTACGTC. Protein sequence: CASSTLPGYEQYV.

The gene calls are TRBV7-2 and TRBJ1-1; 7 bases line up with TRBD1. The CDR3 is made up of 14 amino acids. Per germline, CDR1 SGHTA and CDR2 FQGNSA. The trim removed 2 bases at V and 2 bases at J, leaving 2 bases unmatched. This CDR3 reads CASSLRQGNTEAFF. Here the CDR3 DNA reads TGTGCCAGCAGCTTAAGACAGGGTAACACTGAAGCTTTCTTT.

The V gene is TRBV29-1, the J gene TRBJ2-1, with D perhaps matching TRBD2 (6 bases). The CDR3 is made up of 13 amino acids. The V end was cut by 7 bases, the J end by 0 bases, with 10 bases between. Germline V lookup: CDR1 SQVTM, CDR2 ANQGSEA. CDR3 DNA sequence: TGCAGCGGGCGACTAGGCTCCTACAATGAGCAGTTCTTC. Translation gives CSGRLGSYNEQFF.

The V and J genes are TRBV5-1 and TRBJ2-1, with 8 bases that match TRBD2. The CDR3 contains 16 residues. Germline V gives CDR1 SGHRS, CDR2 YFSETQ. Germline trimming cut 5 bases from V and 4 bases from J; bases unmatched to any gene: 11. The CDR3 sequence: CASRFGSGTGYNEQFF. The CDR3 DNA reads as TGCGCCAGCAGGTTTGGTAGCGGGACCGGTTACAATGAGCAGTTCTTC.

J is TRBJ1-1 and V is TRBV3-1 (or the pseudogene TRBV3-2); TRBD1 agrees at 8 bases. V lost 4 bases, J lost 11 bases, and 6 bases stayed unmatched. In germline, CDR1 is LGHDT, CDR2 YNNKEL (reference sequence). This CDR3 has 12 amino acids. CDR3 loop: CASSRNRDRAFF. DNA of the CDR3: TGTGCCAGCAGCCGAAACCGGGACAGGGCTTTCTTT.

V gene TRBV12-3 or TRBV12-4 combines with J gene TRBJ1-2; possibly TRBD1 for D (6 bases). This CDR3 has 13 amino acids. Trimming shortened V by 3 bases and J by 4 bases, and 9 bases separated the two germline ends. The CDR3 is CASSFADSYGYTF. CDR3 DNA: TGTGCCAGCAGTTTCGCGGACAGCTATGGCTACACCTTC.

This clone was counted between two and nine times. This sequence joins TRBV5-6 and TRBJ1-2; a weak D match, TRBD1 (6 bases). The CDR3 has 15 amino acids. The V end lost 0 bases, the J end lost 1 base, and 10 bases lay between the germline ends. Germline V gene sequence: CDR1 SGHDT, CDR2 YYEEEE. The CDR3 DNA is TGTGCCAGCAGCTTGGCCAGGGGTTTTAACTATGGCTACACCTTC. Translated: CASSLARGFNYGYTF.

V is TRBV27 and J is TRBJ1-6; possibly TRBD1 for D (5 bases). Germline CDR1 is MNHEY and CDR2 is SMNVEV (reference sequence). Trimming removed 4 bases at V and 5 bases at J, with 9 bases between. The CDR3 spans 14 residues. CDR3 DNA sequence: TGTGCCAGCAGTTCACAGGAGAATAATTCACCCCTCCACTTT. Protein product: CASSSQENNSPLHF.

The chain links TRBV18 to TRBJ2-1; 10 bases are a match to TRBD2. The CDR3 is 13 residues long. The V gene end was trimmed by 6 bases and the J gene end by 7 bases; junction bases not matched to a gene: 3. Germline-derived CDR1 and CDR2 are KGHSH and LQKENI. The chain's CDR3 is CASSSGRYNEQFF. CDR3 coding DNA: TGTGCCAGCTCTAGCGGGAGGTATAATGAGCAGTTCTTC.

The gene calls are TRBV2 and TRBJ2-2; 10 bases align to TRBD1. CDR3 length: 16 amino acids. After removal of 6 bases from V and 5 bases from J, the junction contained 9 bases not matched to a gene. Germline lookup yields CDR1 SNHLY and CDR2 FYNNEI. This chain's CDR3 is CASRVDRGPRTGELFF. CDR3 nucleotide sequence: TGTGCCAGCAGAGTTGACAGGGGGCCGAGGACCGGGGAGCTGTTTTTT.

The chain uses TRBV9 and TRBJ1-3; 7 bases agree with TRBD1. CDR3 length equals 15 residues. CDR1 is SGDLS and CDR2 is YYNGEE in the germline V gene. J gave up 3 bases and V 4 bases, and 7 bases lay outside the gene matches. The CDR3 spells CASSTAYRGGNTIYF. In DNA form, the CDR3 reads TGTGCCAGCAGCACCGCCTACAGGGGTGGAAACACCATATATTTT.

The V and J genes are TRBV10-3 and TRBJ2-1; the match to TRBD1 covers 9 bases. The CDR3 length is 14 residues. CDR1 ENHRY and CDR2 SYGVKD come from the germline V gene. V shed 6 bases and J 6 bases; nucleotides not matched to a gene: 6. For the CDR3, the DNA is TGTGCCATCAGCAGACAGGGGGTTGCCAATGAGCAGTTCTTC. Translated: CAISRQGVANEQFF.